This T cell receptor beta chain was recovered during a study of cytomegalovirus exposure and HLA in healthy donors. Amplification used 60 Vbeta primers and 13 Jbeta primers. This table comes from immunoSEQ multiplex PCR, and its TCRdb copy is limited to in-frame clones, with some not included. Found here are fewer than 85,000 clones, around 70% of them singletons; the top ten hold roughly 9.1%. V lost 3 bases and J lost 4, with 17 bases in between. Germline loops: CDR1 SGHDT, CDR2 YYEEEE. This CDR3 region has 15 residues. Sequences were obtained from PBMCs. The sequence derives from a man aged 35-49 years in good health and CMV-seropositive. This rearrangement joins TRBV5-6 to TRBJ2-7, with no clear D. CDR3 in amino acids: CASSSLQANVYEQYF. CDR3 bases: TGTGCCAGCAGCTCTCTCCAAGCTAATGTTTACGAGCAGTACTTC.